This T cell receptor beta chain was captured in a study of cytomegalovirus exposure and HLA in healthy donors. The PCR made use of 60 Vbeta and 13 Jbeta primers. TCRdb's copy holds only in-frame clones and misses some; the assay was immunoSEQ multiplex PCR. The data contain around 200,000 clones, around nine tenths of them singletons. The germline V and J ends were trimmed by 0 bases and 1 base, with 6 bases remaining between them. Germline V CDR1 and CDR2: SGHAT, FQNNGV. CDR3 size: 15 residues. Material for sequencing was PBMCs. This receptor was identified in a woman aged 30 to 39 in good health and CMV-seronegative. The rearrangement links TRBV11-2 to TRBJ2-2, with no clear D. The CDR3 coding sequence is TGTGCCAGCAGCTTAGAACGACTGAACACCGGGGAGCTGTTTTTT. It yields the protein CASSLERLNTGELFF.